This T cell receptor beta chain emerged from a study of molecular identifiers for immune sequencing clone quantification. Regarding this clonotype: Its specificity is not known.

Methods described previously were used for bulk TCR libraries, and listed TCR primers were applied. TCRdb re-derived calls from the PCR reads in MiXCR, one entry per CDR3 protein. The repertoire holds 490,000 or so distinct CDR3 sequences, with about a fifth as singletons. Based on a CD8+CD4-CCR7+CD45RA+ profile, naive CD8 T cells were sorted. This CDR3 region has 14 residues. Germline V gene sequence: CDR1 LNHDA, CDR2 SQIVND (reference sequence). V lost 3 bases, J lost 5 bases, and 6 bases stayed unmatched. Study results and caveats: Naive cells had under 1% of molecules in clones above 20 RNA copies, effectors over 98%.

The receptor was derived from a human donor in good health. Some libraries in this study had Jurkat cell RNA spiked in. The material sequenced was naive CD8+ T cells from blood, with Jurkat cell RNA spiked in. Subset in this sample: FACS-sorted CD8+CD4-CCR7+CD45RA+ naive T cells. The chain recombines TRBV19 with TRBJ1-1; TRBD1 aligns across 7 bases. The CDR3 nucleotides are TGTGCCAGTAGTATGTGGGACAGTGGGACTGAAGCTTTCTTT. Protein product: CASSMWDSGTEAFF.